This is a list of T cell receptor beta chains from one sample in a study of T-cell memory formation after mild COVID-19. TCRdb recomputed calls from the 5' RACE reads with MiXCR, one row per CDR3 protein. Among under 400,000 distinct CDR3 sequences listed, 28% were seen once. Sequences were obtained from PBMCs or a T cell subset sorted from them (not recorded which). These receptors were obtained from an adult woman who had mild COVID-19 (a few samples of this study predate the infection). Cell type and time point are not known. Both conserved end residues are part of each CDR3. Fields, in order: V gene, clone size, J gene, D gene, CDR3 protein, CDR3 DNA. The D gene is left open where the match is weak. A clone size is listed for some rows: how often the clone was seen (once, few, many), or a class if it is expanded.

V: TRBV7-2; size: many; J: TRBJ1-1; D: .; CDR3: CASSPVHTPSEAFF; DNA: TGTGCCAGCAGCCCTGTACATACTCCTAGTGAAGCTTTCTTT
V: TRBV14; size: few; J: TRBJ2-7; D: .; CDR3: CASSPPSARHEQYF; DNA: TGTGCCAGCAGCCCCCCCTCGGCCAGACACGAGCAGTACTTC
V: TRBV7-2; size: .; J: TRBJ1-2; D: .; CDR3: CASSPGFNYGYTF; DNA: TGTGCCAGCAGCCCAGGGTTTAACTATGGCTACACCTTC
V: TRBV12-3/TRBV12-4; size: .; J: TRBJ1-2; D: TRBD1; CDR3: CASSLNRGQGYTF; DNA: TGTGCCAGCAGTTTAAACAGGGGGCAGGGCTACACCTTC
V: TRBV5-1; size: few; J: TRBJ1-1; D: .; CDR3: CASSSSLGGTEAFF; DNA: TGCGCCAGCAGCTCCTCTCTCGGCGGCACTGAAGCTTTCTTT
V: TRBV4-3; size: .; J: TRBJ2-1; D: .; CDR3: CASSQDIGQGGYNEQFF; DNA: TGCGCCAGCAGCCAAGATATAGGCCAGGGAGGCTACAATGAGCAGTTCTTC
V: TRBV7-9; size: .; J: TRBJ1-6; D: .; CDR3: CASSLAGGDGSPLHF; DNA: TGTGCCAGCAGCTTGGCGGGGGGCGATGGTTCACCCCTCCACTTT
V: TRBV4-1; size: few; J: TRBJ2-7; D: .; CDR3: CASSQKGAVEQYF; DNA: TGCGCCAGCAGCCAAAAAGGGGCAGTCGAGCAGTACTTC
V: TRBV7-9; size: few; J: TRBJ2-5; D: TRBD2; CDR3: CASSTSVKETQYF; DNA: TGTGCCAGCAGCACTAGCGTCAAAGAGACCCAGTACTTC
V: TRBV24-1; size: .; J: TRBJ2-1; D: .; CDR3: CATSDSPRVRANNEQFF; DNA: TGTGCCACCAGTGATTCTCCTCGCGTGAGGGCAAACAATGAGCAGTTCTTC
V: TRBV3-1; size: few; J: TRBJ2-7; D: TRBD2; CDR3: CASRALSGRYDEQYF; DNA: TGTGCCAGCAGAGCCCTCAGCGGGAGGTATGACGAGCAGTACTTC
V: TRBV11-3; size: few; J: TRBJ2-1; D: TRBD2; CDR3: CASSLDWAGGQSGEQFF; DNA: TGTGCCAGCAGCTTAGATTGGGCGGGAGGCCAGTCCGGTGAGCAGTTCTTC
V: TRBV7-8; size: few; J: TRBJ2-3; D: .; CDR3: CASSLLEKRVTDTQYF; DNA: TGTGCCAGCAGCTTATTGGAGAAGAGAGTCACAGATACGCAGTATTTT
V: TRBV6-1; size: few; J: TRBJ1-2; D: TRBD1; CDR3: CASRRTGWYGYTF; DNA: TGTGCCAGCAGGCGGACAGGGTGGTATGGCTACACCTTC
V: TRBV3-1; size: few; J: TRBJ2-5; D: .; CDR3: CASSQEARLQETQYF; DNA: TGTGCCAGCAGCCAAGAAGCTCGCCTTCAAGAGACCCAGTACTTC
V: TRBV20-1; size: many; J: TRBJ2-7; D: TRBD2; CDR3: CSAPGAGVGQYF; DNA: TGCAGTGCCCCGGGAGCGGGGGTGGGGCAGTACTTC
V: TRBV20-1; size: .; J: TRBJ2-5; D: .; CDR3: CSARDRARSGADGETQYF; DNA: TGCAGTGCTAGAGATCGAGCTAGGTCGGGGGCTGATGGGGAGACCCAGTACTTC
V: TRBV5-6; size: .; J: TRBJ1-3; D: .; CDR3: CASSSPGPGGNTIYF; DNA: TGTGCCAGCAGCTCGCCGGGACCTGGGGGAAACACCATATATTTT
V: TRBV15; size: .; J: TRBJ2-3; D: .; CDR3: CATSRLTLASTDTQYF; DNA: TGTGCCACCAGCAGACTCACCTTGGCGAGCACAGATACGCAGTATTTT
V: TRBV11-2; size: few; J: TRBJ1-1; D: TRBD1; CDR3: CASSRDRVDTEAFF; DNA: TGTGCCAGCAGCCGTGACAGGGTGGACACTGAAGCTTTCTTT
V: TRBV5-6; size: few; J: TRBJ2-7; D: .; CDR3: CASHLTPYEQYF; DNA: TGTGCCAGCCATCTGACGCCCTACGAGCAGTACTTC
V: TRBV30; size: .; J: TRBJ2-7; D: .; CDR3: CAWTKERTVPTYEQYF; DNA: TGTGCCTGGACCAAAGAGAGGACAGTGCCCACCTACGAGCAGTACTTC
V: TRBV12-3/TRBV12-4; size: .; J: TRBJ1-2; D: .; CDR3: CASSLPNSNYGYTF; DNA: TGTGCCAGCAGTTTACCCAACTCAAACTATGGCTACACCTTC
V: TRBV5-1; size: .; J: TRBJ2-7; D: TRBD1; CDR3: CASSYTQGAHEQYF; DNA: TGCGCCAGCAGCTATACACAGGGGGCCCACGAGCAGTACTTC
V: TRBV2; size: few; J: TRBJ2-3; D: TRBD2; CDR3: CASTLRRRTSGGTQYF; DNA: TGTGCCAGCACCCTGCGCCGGCGGACTAGCGGGGGCACGCAGTATTTT
V: TRBV3-1; size: few; J: TRBJ2-7; D: .; CDR3: CASSPPPRDGAYEQYF; DNA: TGTGCCAGCAGCCCGCCCCCCCGGGACGGGGCCTACGAGCAGTACTTC
V: TRBV20-1; size: few; J: TRBJ2-3; D: TRBD2; CDR3: CSATETGTSGSDQYF; DNA: TGCAGTGCCACGGAAACCGGGACTAGCGGGAGTGATCAGTATTTT
V: TRBV9; size: few; J: TRBJ2-2; D: TRBD1; CDR3: CASSARQGSVTGELFF; DNA: TGTGCCAGCAGCGCCCGACAGGGATCAGTCACCGGGGAGCTGTTTTTT
V: TRBV4-2; size: many; J: TRBJ2-1; D: .; CDR3: CASSQGGQGSTYNEQFF; DNA: TGTGCCAGCAGCCAAGGGGGGCAGGGGTCTACCTACAATGAGCAGTTCTTC
V: TRBV10-3; size: few; J: TRBJ1-1; D: .; CDR3: CAISESRRFTEAFF; DNA: TGTGCCATCAGTGAGTCACGGAGGTTCACTGAAGCTTTCTTT
V: TRBV7-7; size: many; J: TRBJ2-2; D: .; CDR3: CAIVPQGNTGELFF; DNA: TGTGCCATCGTCCCACAGGGGAACACCGGGGAGCTGTTTTTT
V: TRBV4-3; size: few; J: TRBJ2-5; D: .; CDR3: CASSQQPGSQETQYF; DNA: TGCGCCAGCAGCCAACAACCGGGGTCCCAAGAGACCCAGTACTTC
V: TRBV20-1; size: few; J: TRBJ2-3; D: TRBD2; CDR3: CSAIWTSGGSDTQYF; DNA: TGCAGTGCTATCTGGACTAGCGGGGGTTCAGATACGCAGTATTTT
V: TRBV5-1; size: .; J: TRBJ1-2; D: .; CDR3: CASSLAAGDYGYTF; DNA: TGCGCCAGCAGCTTGGCGGCAGGGGACTATGGCTACACCTTC
V: TRBV7-2; size: few; J: TRBJ2-1; D: TRBD2; CDR3: CASSLASGTYNEQFF; DNA: TGTGCCAGCAGCTTAGCTAGCGGGACCTACAATGAGCAGTTCTTC
V: TRBV18; size: few; J: TRBJ2-3; D: TRBD1; CDR3: CASSPNRGRTDTQYF; DNA: TGTGCCAGCTCACCGAACAGGGGGAGGACAGATACGCAGTATTTT
V: TRBV24-1; size: .; J: TRBJ1-1; D: .; CDR3: CATSDNRDGNTEAFF; DNA: TGTGCCACCAGTGATAACCGGGACGGGAACACTGAAGCTTTCTTT
V: TRBV15; size: .; J: TRBJ2-3; D: TRBD2; CDR3: CATRLAGGRTDTQYF; DNA: TGTGCCACCCGACTAGCGGGAGGACGCACAGATACGCAGTATTTT
V: TRBV14; size: .; J: TRBJ1-2; D: .; CDR3: CASSQDRTEGGYGYTF; DNA: TGTGCCAGCAGCCAAGATCGGACCGAGGGCGGCTATGGCTACACCTTC
V: TRBV4-2; size: .; J: TRBJ1-5; D: .; CDR3: CASSQEGGVGNQPQHF; DNA: TGTGCCAGCAGCCAAGAGGGGGGGGTAGGGAATCAGCCCCAGCATTTT
V: TRBV11-3; size: .; J: TRBJ2-1; D: .; CDR3: CASSQTRESSYNEQFF; DNA: TGTGCCAGCAGCCAGACGAGGGAGAGCTCCTACAATGAGCAGTTCTTC
V: TRBV10-3; size: .; J: TRBJ2-7; D: .; CDR3: CAIRTPGERYDEQYF; DNA: TGTGCCATCAGGACCCCCGGGGAAAGATACGACGAGCAGTACTTC
V: TRBV12-3/TRBV12-4; size: .; J: TRBJ2-1; D: .; CDR3: CASTLQREQFF; DNA: TGTGCCAGCACCCTTCAGAGGGAGCAGTTCTTC
V: TRBV6-1; size: few; J: TRBJ2-3; D: TRBD2; CDR3: CASGRLASADTQYF; DNA: TGTGCCAGCGGGAGACTAGCATCGGCAGATACGCAGTATTTT